This T cell receptor beta chain was documented in a study of CXCR3-negative and CXCR3-positive naive CD8 T cells. Study-level background: Sequencing gave some 140 million TRB reads overall, about 1.5 +/- 0.3 million per library.

About this clonotype itself: Antigen: not known.

UMI-labeled 5' RACE yielded the TRB cDNA libraries. TCRdb processed the 5' RACE reads again and assigns one entry to each CDR3 protein, with no DNA. In total, the table holds fewer than 140,000 distinct CDR3 sequences. The study, taken as a whole, reports: Memory, not naive, CXCR3-negative and CXCR3-positive cells differed in TRBV-TRBJ usage. For memory CD8+ cells diversity was much lower, but both naive subsets had comparably high diversity. TRB CDR3s of CXCR3-positive naive cells were more hydrophobic than those of CXCR3-negative naive cells.

The CD45RO-CCR7+CD27+CD95- phenotype denoted naive CD8+ T cells. The CDR3 length is 11 residues. The sample taken for sequencing was naive CXCR3+ CD8+ T cells from blood. Subset denoted: CD45RO-CCR7+CD27+CD95- naive CD8+ T cells expressing CXCR3 (TNR3+). The V and J genes are TRBV12-3 or TRBV12-4 and TRBJ1-1. This sequence originates from a human donor in good health. Some clones in this sample may be carry-over from other donors' samples. The CDR3 protein is CASSPIQEAFF.